One sample yielded the 7 T cell receptor beta chains listed below, sequenced in a study of radiation and T cells in renal cell carcinoma. Time point indicated: blood 4 weeks post-SBRT, at nephrectomy. The treatment: 15 Gy SBRT to primary tumor, nephrectomy 4 weeks later. Method: immunoSEQ multiplex PCR; TCRdb's copy keeps in-frame clones and lacks some. Of fewer than 200,000 clones in the sample, roughly nine tenths were seen once. The sequencing here drew on blood, taken from a patient whose treatment included radiotherapy and nephrectomy. All receptors derive from a woman aged 45-65 years with renal cell carcinoma.

This rearrangement joins TRBV6-5 to TRBJ2-7; D is undetermined. Trimming left V 0 bases short and J 5 bases short, with 17 bases between. The germline V gene encodes CDR1 MNHEY and CDR2 SVGAGI. This CDR3 has 16 residues. CDR3 sequence (DNA): TGTGCCAGCAGTTACTCAGATACCCCGGGTCCCCACGAGCAGTACTTC. Translated: CASSYSDTPGPHEQYF.

The rearrangement joins TRBV5-6 to TRBJ1-5; perhaps TRBD1 as D (6 bases). CDR3 length equals 19 residues. V lost 0 bases and J lost 0, with 19 bases in between. The germline V gene has CDR1 SGHDT and CDR2 YYEEEE. In nucleotides, the CDR3 is TGTGCCAGCAGCTTGGGCGGACAGTTCAGTCCATATAGCAATCAGCCCCAGCATTTT. Protein sequence: CASSLGGQFSPYSNQPQHF.

This chain connects TRBV18 to TRBJ2-7; 10 bases are a match to TRBD1. With V trimmed by 3 bases and J by 1 base, 3 bases remained unmatched. The length of the CDR3 is 15 residues. The V gene's germline CDR1 is KGHSH and CDR2 LQKENI. The CDR3: CASSPGQGVSYEQYF. CDR3 coding DNA: TGTGCCAGCTCACCCGGACAGGGGGTTTCCTACGAGCAGTACTTC.

The gene calls are TRBV18 and TRBJ2-1; TRBD2 aligns across 10 bases. Germline values: CDR1 KGHSH, CDR2 LQKENI. This CDR3 contains 17 residues. With V trimmed by 3 bases and J by 8 bases, 13 bases remained unmatched. CDR3 residues: CASSPSAASGGTDEQFF. The DNA for the CDR3 is TGTGCCAGCTCACCTTCGGCGGCTAGCGGGGGCACGGATGAGCAGTTCTTC.

This rearrangement joins TRBV6-5 to TRBJ1-3; 11 nucleotides agree with TRBD1. There are 15 residues in the CDR3. The germline CDR1 and CDR2 sequences are MNHEY and SVGAGI. V trimming: 6 bases; J trimming: 2 bases; junction bases outside the gene matches: 3. CDR3 sequence: CASSPDRGPGNTIYF. For the CDR3, the DNA is TGTGCCAGCAGCCCGGACAGGGGGCCTGGAAACACCATATATTTT.

This clone occurred a few times. The CDR3 spells CASSPDTQETQYF. CDR3 coding DNA: TGTGCCAGTAGCCCGGACACCCAAGAGACCCAGTACTTC. This chain uses TRBV19 with TRBJ2-5; D might be TRBD1 (5 bases). The V end was cut by 6 bases, the J end by 1 base, with 9 bases between. From germline, CDR1 is LNHDA and CDR2 SQIVND (reference sequence). The CDR3 has 13 residues.

The genes are TRBV9 and TRBJ2-5; 8 bases are shared with TRBD2. Germline V gene data show CDR1 as SGDLS and CDR2 as YYNGEE. The CDR3 extends over 13 amino acids. V was pared by 6 bases and J by 0 bases, with 1 base of the junction left unmatched. The CDR3 reads CASNGGDQETQYF. The CDR3 DNA reads TGTGCCAGCAACGGGGGGGACCAAGAGACCCAGTACTTC.